The next 13 T cell receptor beta chains were all read from a single sample in a study of shared clonotypes between healthy human individuals. Assay used: immunoSEQ multiplex PCR; TCRdb lists only in-frame clones, some missing. The sample includes about 480,000 clones, about 80% of them seen just once. The sequenced sample consisted of PBMCs. These TCRs come from a woman aged 40-49 years in good health. Some clones in this sample may be carry-over from other donors' samples.

The rearrangement uses TRBV7-9 and TRBJ2-5, with D possibly being TRBD2 (6 bases). The CDR3 extends over 12 amino acids. V was pared by 6 bases and J by 4 bases, with 9 bases between. Germline assignment: CDR1 SEHNR and CDR2 FQNEAQ (reference sequence). The CDR3, as DNA: TGTGCCAGCAGTGCGGGGAGAGAGACCCAGTACTTC. Protein: CASSAGRETQYF.

The gene calls are TRBV29-1 and TRBJ2-7; TRBD1 is a possible D gene (8 bases). V lost 1 base and J lost 4, with 26 bases in between. Germline V gene data show CDR1 as SQVTM and CDR2 as ANQGSEA. This CDR3 contains 18 residues. In nucleotides, the CDR3 is TGCAGCGTTGAAGGGGGCGGACAGGGCGGCCTAGCGGATTACGAGCAGTACTTC. Its translation is CSVEGGGQGGLADYEQYF.

This rearrangement joins TRBV5-6 to TRBJ2-7; TRBD2 matches 7 bases. J lost 6 bases, V lost 0 bases, and 3 bases had no gene match. The CDR3 contains 13 residues. Germline V gene sequence: CDR1 SGHDT, CDR2 YYEEEE. CDR3 nucleotides: TGTGCCAGCAGCTTGGCCGGGGAGGGCGAGCAGTACTTC. It is translated as CASSLAGEGEQYF.

The chain couples TRBV11-2 to TRBJ2-7, with no clear D. Per germline, CDR1 SGHAT and CDR2 FQNNGV. This CDR3 region has 14 residues. Trimming removed 6 bases at V and 2 bases at J, with 14 bases between. The CDR3 loop is CASRSPAPPYEQYF. DNA of the CDR3: TGTGCCAGCAGGTCTCCGGCCCCCCCCTACGAGCAGTACTTC.

A note on this clone: Other nucleotide sequences from this sample produce the same CDR3. The DNA of the CDR3 is TGTGCCAGCAGCTTAGGTCAGTCCTACGAGCAGTACTTC. This gives the protein CASSLGQSYEQYF. V usage is TRBV11-2 and J usage is TRBJ2-7, with D unclear. CDR1 is SGHAT and CDR2 is FQNNGV in the germline V gene. The CDR3 is 13 amino acids. Trimming cost V 1 base and J 1 base, with 5 bases left between them.

The chain links TRBV4-1 to TRBJ2-1, with TRBD2 as a possible D gene (6 bases). Trimming removed 0 bases at V and 0 bases at J, with 12 bases between. Per germline, CDR1 MGHRA and CDR2 YSYEKL. The length of the CDR3 is 17 residues. CDR3 residues: CASSQDYIGSSYNEQFF. CDR3 DNA: TGCGCCAGCAGCCAAGATTACATCGGGAGCTCCTACAATGAGCAGTTCTTC.

This chain links TRBV5-1 with TRBJ1-1, with a tentative D call TRBD1 (5 bases). This CDR3 has 14 residues. Germline CDR1 and CDR2: SGHRS and YFSETQ. The ends were cut back, 1 base at V and 1 base at J, with 8 bases in the middle. CDR3: CASSLRQGNTEAFF. DNA for the CDR3: TGCGCCAGCAGCTTGAGGCAGGGGAACACTGAAGCTTTCTTT.

CDR3: CASSVELGSYEQYF. The CDR3 region has the DNA TGTGCCAGCAGCGTAGAACTAGGTTCCTACGAGCAGTACTTC. The rearrangement links TRBV9 to TRBJ2-7, with D perhaps TRBD2 (5 bases). The CDR3 extends over 14 amino acids. The V end lost 0 bases, the J end lost 1 base, and 8 bases lay between the germline ends. Germline CDR1 SGDLS, CDR2 YYNGEE.

The chain joins TRBV7-2 to TRBJ1-1; D ambiguous. Germline assignment: CDR1 SGHTA and CDR2 FQGNSA. The CDR3 has 12 residues. Trimming left V 3 bases short and J 5 bases short, with 7 bases between. CDR3: CASSFDGTEAFF. As DNA, the CDR3 is TGTGCCAGCAGCTTCGACGGAACTGAAGCTTTCTTT.

The gene calls are TRBV5-1 and TRBJ2-7; D is unresolved. Germline assignment: CDR1 SGHRS and CDR2 YFSETQ. CDR3 length equals 13 residues. The V gene lost 5 bases and the J gene lost 4 bases, with 13 bases spanning the gap. The chain's CDR3 is CASSHSLGYEQYF. In DNA form, the CDR3 reads TGCGCCAGCAGTCACTCCCTGGGGTACGAGCAGTACTTC.

As DNA, the CDR3 is TGTGCCAGCTCACCAAACATTCAGGGCGGAACTGAAGCTTTCTTT. This sequence encodes CASSPNIQGGTEAFF. The rearrangement uses TRBV18 and TRBJ1-1; D possibly corresponds to TRBD1 (5 bases). Germline CDR1 is KGHSH and CDR2 is LQKENI. The CDR3 has 15 residues. Trimming cost V 2 bases and J 5 bases, with 15 bases left between them.

This clone was counted a single time. The rearrangement uses TRBV11-3 and TRBJ2-1; D tentatively reads TRBD1 or TRBD2 (5 bases each). Trimming removed 6 bases at V and 5 bases at J, with 17 bases between. Germline V gene lookup returns CDR1 SGHNT and CDR2 YENEEA. This CDR3 contains 15 residues. CDR3 in DNA: TGTGCCAGCAGTTCAGCGGTGGGGCTTAACAATGAGCAGTTCTTC. Translation gives CASSSAVGLNNEQFF.

This rearrangement joins TRBV9 to TRBJ2-1; TRBD2 agrees at 9 bases. With V trimmed by 0 bases and J by 2 bases, 6 bases remained unmatched. The CDR3 runs 17 residues. Germline V gene data show CDR1 as SGDLS and CDR2 as YYNGEE. The CDR3 bases are TGTGCCAGCAGCGTAGGAGTTAGCGGGGGCACCTACAATGAGCAGTTCTTC. Translation gives CASSVGVSGGTYNEQFF.